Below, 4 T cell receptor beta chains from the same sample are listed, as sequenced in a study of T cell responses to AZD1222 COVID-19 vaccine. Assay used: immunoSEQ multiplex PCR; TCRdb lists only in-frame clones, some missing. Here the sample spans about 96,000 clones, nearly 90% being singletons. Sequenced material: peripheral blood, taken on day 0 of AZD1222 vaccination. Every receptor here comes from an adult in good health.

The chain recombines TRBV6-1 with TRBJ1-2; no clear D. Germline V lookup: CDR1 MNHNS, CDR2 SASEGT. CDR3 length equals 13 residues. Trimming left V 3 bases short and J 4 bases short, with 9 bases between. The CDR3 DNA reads TGTGCCAGCAGTGACGGCTCTATCTATGGCTACACCTTC. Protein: CASSDGSIYGYTF.

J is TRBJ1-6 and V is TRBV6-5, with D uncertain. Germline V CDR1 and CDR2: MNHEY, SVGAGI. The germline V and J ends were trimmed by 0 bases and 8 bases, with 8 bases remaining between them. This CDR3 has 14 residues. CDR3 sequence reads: CASSYSGLDSPLHF. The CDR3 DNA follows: TGTGCCAGCAGTTACTCGGGTTTAGATTCACCCCTCCACTTT.

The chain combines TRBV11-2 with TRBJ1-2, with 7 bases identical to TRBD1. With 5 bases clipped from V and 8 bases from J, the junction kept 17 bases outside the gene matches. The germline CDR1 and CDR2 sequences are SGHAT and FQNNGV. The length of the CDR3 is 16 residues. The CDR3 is CASSPLDRANNEGYTF. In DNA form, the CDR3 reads TGTGCCAGCAGCCCCTTAGACAGGGCCAACAACGAGGGCTACACCTTC.

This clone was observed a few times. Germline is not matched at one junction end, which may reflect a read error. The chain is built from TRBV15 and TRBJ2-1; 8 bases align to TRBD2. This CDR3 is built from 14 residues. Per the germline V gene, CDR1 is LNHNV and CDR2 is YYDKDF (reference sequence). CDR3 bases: TGTGCCACCACCTATCGGGGGGGCTACGATGAGCAGTTCTTC. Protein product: CATTYRGGYDEQFF.